These 9 T cell receptor beta chains share one sample of origin, sequenced in a study of T cells in narcolepsy. Assay: immunoSEQ multiplex PCR; the TCRdb copy retains only in-frame clones and omits some. This table holds around 27,000 clones, roughly 80% found once. The sample was CD45RA- memory CD4+ T cells from PBMCs. These receptors came from a human donor with narcolepsy.

The chain carries TRBV28 and TRBJ2-5, with a possible D match to TRBD1 (5 bases). V lost 4 bases to trimming and J lost 1 base, with 7 bases between them. The CDR3 is made up of 13 amino acids. From germline, CDR1 is MDHEN and CDR2 SYDVKM. CDR3 bases: TGTGCCAGCAGTTCGACAGTCCAAGAGACCCAGTACTTC. Translating it yields CASSSTVQETQYF.

The chain recombines TRBV7-2 with TRBJ1-2; TRBD1 agrees at 9 bases. CDR1 is SGHTA, CDR2 FQGNSA, per germline. V lost 6 bases to trimming and J lost 4 bases; unmatched junction nucleotides: 9. The CDR3 covers 15 residues. The DNA for the CDR3 is TGTGCCAGCAGAGACCGGGACAGGGTTGGCTATGGCTACACCTTC. Residues: CASRDRDRVGYGYTF. Drawing the rest from reference TRBV7-2 and TRBJ1-2, the complete variable domain is GAGVSQSPSNKVTEKGKDVELRCDPISGHTALYWYRQSLGQGLEFLIYFQGNSAPDKSGLPSDRFSAERTGGSVSTLTIQRTQQEDSAVYLCASRDRDRVGYGYTFGSGTRLTVV.

This chain connects TRBV10-2 to TRBJ2-5; possibly TRBD1 for D (5 bases). With 5 bases removed from V and 5 bases from J, the gap between germline ends came to 15 bases. Germline V gene sequence: CDR1 WSHSY, CDR2 SAAADI. CDR3 size: 14 residues. Here the CDR3 DNA reads TGCGCCAGCAGTCTACAGGACCCCCGGGAGACCCAGTACTTC. It encodes CASSLQDPRETQYF.

The genes are TRBV10-3 and TRBJ1-4; tentative D call: TRBD1 (6 bases). The V and J ends lost 6 bases and 6 bases respectively, with 17 bases between them. The CDR3 contains 15 residues. Germline V gene sequence: CDR1 ENHRY, CDR2 SYGVKD. The CDR3 DNA reads TGTGCCATCAGGGATACAGGGCGCTCAGATGAAAAACTGTTTTTT. This sequence encodes CAIRDTGRSDEKLFF.

The rearrangement joins TRBV18 to TRBJ1-1; D is ambiguous. CDR1 is KGHSH, CDR2 LQKENI, per germline. The CDR3 loop spans 15 amino acids. Trimming took off 3 bases at V and 1 base at J, with 12 bases between the two ends. The CDR3 nucleotides read TGTGCCAGCTCACCTCCGAAAGGGCAGAACACTGAAGCTTTCTTT. Translation gives CASSPPKGQNTEAFF.

The chain links TRBV6-5 to TRBJ1-2; TRBD1 aligns across 10 bases. The CDR3 is 14 residues long. The V segment lost 7 bases and the J segment 0 bases; nucleotides outside the gene matches: 2. Germline assignment: CDR1 MNHEY and CDR2 SVGAGI. CDR3 sequence reads: CASTDRGPNYGYTF. The CDR3 coding sequence is TGTGCCAGCACCGACAGGGGGCCTAACTATGGCTACACCTTC.

This clone was counted a few times. This rearrangement joins TRBV18 to TRBJ2-7; D unclear. Trimming took 5 bases from V and 0 from J, leaving 8 bases between them. Germline CDR1 is KGHSH and CDR2 is LQKENI. The CDR3 is 13 amino acids. The CDR3 reads CASSGYYSYEQYF. The CDR3 bases are TGTGCCAGCTCAGGGTACTACTCCTACGAGCAGTACTTC.

The chain is built from TRBV10-3 and TRBJ2-6, with 8 bases that match TRBD2. V gave up 3 bases and J gave up 0 bases; unmatched junction bases: 7. This CDR3 spans 18 amino acids. Germline assignment: CDR1 ENHRY and CDR2 SYGVKD. The CDR3, as DNA: TGTGCCATCAGTGATTGGGCTAGCGGGCGCTCTGGGGCCAACGTCCTGACTTTC. Protein sequence: CAISDWASGRSGANVLTF.

The chain recombines TRBV7-8 with TRBJ2-7, with 9 bases lining up with TRBD1. The ends lost 4 bases at V and 6 bases at J; junction bases unmatched: 4. The CDR3 has 13 amino acids. Germline CDR1 reads SGHVS; CDR2 reads FQNEAQ. The CDR3 coding sequence is TGTGCCAGCAGCTCGGACAGGGGCGGCGAGCAGTACTTC. Its translation: CASSSDRGGEQYF.